What follows are 27 T cell receptor beta chains derived from one specimen sequenced in a study of cytomegalovirus exposure and HLA in healthy donors. PCR was performed using 60 Vbeta and 13 Jbeta primers. Assay: immunoSEQ multiplex PCR; the TCRdb copy retains only in-frame clones and omits some. The sample includes about 160,000 clones, 80% to 85% seen only once; the top ten take less than 2%. The sample was PBMCs. The receptor set was obtained from a woman under 30 in good health and CMV-seronegative.

The CDR3: CASSASRARAGEQYF. For the CDR3, the DNA is TGTGCCAGCAGCGCGTCCCGGGCGCGGGCGGGAGAGCAGTACTTC. V is TRBV2 and J is TRBJ2-7, with D maybe TRBD2 (6 bases). V was clipped by 6 bases and J by 7 bases, with 22 bases between them. Germline V gene lookup returns CDR1 SNHLY and CDR2 FYNNEI. There are 15 residues in the CDR3.

This sequence joins TRBV11-2 and TRBJ1-4; 9 nucleotides line up with TRBD1. Germline loops: CDR1 SGHAT, CDR2 FQNNGV. After removal of 4 bases from V and 5 bases from J, the junction contained 8 bases not matched to a gene. The CDR3 contains 16 residues. CDR3 sequence reads: CASSSGQGARNEKLFF. The CDR3, as DNA: TGTGCCAGCAGCTCGGGACAGGGTGCCCGCAATGAAAAACTGTTTTTT. Full variable domain (rest looked up from reference TRBV11-2 and TRBJ1-4): EAGVAQSPRYKIIEKRQSVAFWCNPISGHATLYWYQQILGQGPKLLIQFQNNGVVDDSQLPKDRFSAERLKGVDSTLKIQPAKLEDSAVYLCASSSGQGARNEKLFFGSGTQLSVL.

The chain joins TRBV11-3 to TRBJ1-2; D remains unclear. With 1 base removed from V and 4 bases from J, the gap between germline ends came to 25 bases. Looked up from germline, CDR1 is SGHNT and CDR2 is YENEEA. The CDR3 sequence is 19 residues long. The DNA of the CDR3 is TGTGCCAGCAGCTTAGGAGGGTGGGGAACTCCCCCGGATAGCTATGGCTACACCTTC. This encodes CASSLGGWGTPPDSYGYTF.

The chain couples TRBV6-6 to TRBJ2-5, with TRBD2 matching over 7 bases. The CDR3 contains 15 residues. With V trimmed by 2 bases and J by 4 bases, 7 bases remained unmatched. Germline CDR1 and CDR2: MNHNY and SVGAGI (reference sequence). The CDR3 nucleotides are TGTGCCAGCAGTTACCCTGGACTAGAGGGAGAGACCCAGTACTTC. As protein: CASSYPGLEGETQYF.

The chain recombines TRBV14 with TRBJ2-7; D is unresolved. V dropped 1 base and J dropped 2 bases, with 18 bases sitting between them. This CDR3 spans 17 amino acids. Germline V gene data show CDR1 as SGHDN and CDR2 as FVKESK. This CDR3 is CASSQANQAKQTYEQYF. CDR3 bases: TGTGCCAGCAGCCAAGCCAATCAGGCCAAACAGACCTACGAGCAGTACTTC.

The genes are TRBV11-3 and TRBJ1-1; 9 bases align to TRBD1. Trimming took 7 bases from V and 4 from J; bases not matched to a gene: 4. The germline gives CDR1 SGHNT, CDR2 YENEEA. The CDR3 sequence is 13 residues long. In DNA form, the CDR3 reads TGTGCCAGCAACCCGACAGGGGGCACTGAAGCTTTCTTT. Protein: CASNPTGGTEAFF.

This clone appeared once. V gene TRBV19 combines with J gene TRBJ1-5; no clear D gene. Germline assignment: CDR1 LNHDA and CDR2 SQIVND (reference sequence). This CDR3 region has 14 residues. V lost 5 bases to trimming and J lost 4 bases, with 12 bases between them. CDR3 DNA: TGTGCCAGTAGTCTTAGACATAAAAATCAGCCCCAGCATTTT. Residues: CASSLRHKNQPQHF.

This clone occurred a few times. The chain uses TRBV10-3 and TRBJ2-6; D not certain. The CDR3 consists of 15 residues. Trimming removed 2 bases from V and 1 base from J, with 6 bases in between. Germline V gene data show CDR1 as ENHRY and CDR2 as SYGVKD. The CDR3 loop is CAISEQRSGANVLTF. The DNA of the CDR3 is TGTGCCATCAGTGAGCAGAGGTCTGGGGCCAACGTCCTGACTTTC.

The gene calls are TRBV27 and TRBJ2-5, with 10 bases identical to TRBD2. The CDR3 is made up of 16 amino acids. With V trimmed by 4 bases and J by 5 bases, 10 bases remained unmatched. Germline values: CDR1 MNHEY, CDR2 SMNVEV (reference sequence). The CDR3 loop reads CASSSLSGGAWETQYF. The CDR3 bases are TGTGCCAGCAGTTCTTTGAGCGGGGGGGCGTGGGAGACCCAGTACTTC.

For the CDR3, the DNA is TGCGCCAGCAGCGCCCAACAGGGGGCGCGTGAAAAACTGTTTTTT. Translated: CASSAQQGAREKLFF. The gene calls are TRBV5-1 and TRBJ1-4; 9 bases align to TRBD1. Germline values: CDR1 SGHRS, CDR2 YFSETQ. The V segment lost 4 bases and the J segment 7 bases; nucleotides outside the gene matches: 8. The CDR3 consists of 15 residues.

Only one count was recorded for this clone. The rearrangement joins TRBV27 to TRBJ2-2, with D uncertain. The CDR3 runs 11 residues. The germline CDR1 and CDR2 sequences are MNHEY and SMNVEV (reference sequence). V gave up 8 bases and J gave up 7 bases, with 8 bases separating them. DNA for the CDR3: TGTGCCAGCCGGTTAGTCGGGGAGCTGTTTTTT. It is translated as CASRLVGELFF.

This sequence joins TRBV30 and TRBJ1-2, with D maybe TRBD1 (6 bases). The germline V and J ends were trimmed by 8 bases and 10 bases, with 26 bases remaining between them. Germline loops: CDR1 GTSNPN, CDR2 SVGIG (reference sequence). CDR3 length: 14 amino acids. This chain's CDR3 is CAQRRNEGGIDYTF. The CDR3 nucleotides are TGTGCCCAACGCCGTAACGAGGGGGGGATAGACTACACCTTC.

The chain couples TRBV18 to TRBJ1-2, with D unclear. The CDR3 length is 12 residues. Germline CDR1 reads KGHSH; CDR2 reads LQKENI. V was clipped by 6 bases and J by 0 bases, with 5 bases between them. The CDR3 reads CASSAANYGYTF. As DNA, the CDR3 is TGTGCCAGCTCGGCAGCTAACTATGGCTACACCTTC.

The chain employs TRBV18 and TRBJ2-7; the match to TRBD1 covers 9 bases. The CDR3 sequence is 15 residues long. The germline CDR1 and CDR2 sequences are KGHSH and LQKENI. Trimming cost V 4 bases and J 2 bases; bases outside gene matches: 6. The chain's CDR3 is CASSLGQGTPYEQYF. CDR3 bases: TGTGCCAGCTCACTAGGACAGGGGACACCCTACGAGCAGTACTTC.

The rearrangement joins TRBV5-4 to TRBJ2-7; 8 bases fit TRBD1. Germline CDR1 SGHNT, CDR2 YYREEE (reference sequence). Trimming at V came to 3 bases and at J to 5 bases, leaving 10 bases not matched to a gene. The CDR3 has 15 amino acids. The CDR3 sequence: CASSSVGQGTNEQYF. In DNA form, the CDR3 reads TGTGCCAGCAGCTCCGTCGGACAGGGAACTAACGAGCAGTACTTC.

The rearrangement uses TRBV11-2 and TRBJ1-3, with TRBD1 as a possible D gene (5 bases). CDR3 size: 19 residues. Between the trimmed V and J ends, which lost 1 base and 0 bases, there was a span of 19 bases. The germline gives CDR1 SGHAT, CDR2 FQNNGV. The CDR3, as DNA: TGTGCCAGCAGCTTAGGGCCCGACAGAGATGGGGACTCTGGAAACACCATATATTTT. This encodes CASSLGPDRDGDSGNTIYF.

This chain joins TRBV9 and TRBJ1-2; tentative D call: TRBD1 (5 bases). The CDR3 totals 16 residues. Germline-derived CDR1 and CDR2 are SGDLS and YYNGEE. The V and J ends lost 0 bases and 0 bases respectively, with 12 bases between them. In DNA, the CDR3 is TGTGCCAGCAGCGTAGGCTATCCGGGGGCTAACTATGGCTACACCTTC. It translates to CASSVGYPGANYGYTF.

This chain links TRBV9 with TRBJ1-2; no clear D. Germline V gene data show CDR1 as SGDLS and CDR2 as YYNGEE. The CDR3 covers 14 residues. V was clipped by 3 bases and J by 0 bases, with 9 bases between them. The CDR3 sequence is CASSALQANYGYTF. Written as DNA, the CDR3 is TGTGCCAGCAGCGCCCTTCAGGCTAACTATGGCTACACCTTC.

The chain combines TRBV6-5 with TRBJ2-5, with 7 positions matching TRBD1. V lost 5 bases, J lost 3 bases, and 9 bases stayed unmatched. Germline CDR1 is MNHEY and CDR2 is SVGAGI. There are 15 residues in the CDR3. CDR3 DNA sequence: TGTGCCAGCAGTCAGAGGACAGGATCGGAAGAGACCCAGTACTTC. Translating gives CASSQRTGSEETQYF.

V gene TRBV2 combines with J gene TRBJ2-3; 7 bases align to TRBD2. There are 13 residues in the CDR3. Germline trimming cut 3 bases from V and 8 bases from J; bases unmatched to any gene: 5. The germline CDR1 and CDR2 sequences are SNHLY and FYNNEI. The CDR3 DNA sequence: TGTGCCAGCAGTGATTTGGGGAGGGGTACGCAGTATTTT. As protein: CASSDLGRGTQYF.

The genes are TRBV15 and TRBJ2-5, with D hard to call. The better agreement between TRBJ2-7 and the DNA end casts doubt on the J call. CDR3 length: 13 amino acids. Germline V CDR1 and CDR2: LNHNV, YYDKDF (reference sequence). CDR3 loop: CATSRDSPYEQYF. CDR3 sequence (DNA): TGTGCCACCAGCAGAGATAGTCCCTACGAGCAGTACTTC.

V and J are TRBV6-5 and TRBJ2-7; weak D call: TRBD2 (5 bases). Trimming took off 10 bases at V and 3 bases at J, with 10 bases between the two ends. The CDR3 spans 11 residues. Germline assignment: CDR1 MNHEY and CDR2 SVGAGI. The CDR3: CATFGVYEQYF. The CDR3 coding sequence is TGTGCCACTTTCGGGGTCTACGAGCAGTACTTC.

The J gene is TRBJ2-3, the V gene TRBV7-4; D uncertain. Trimming removed 1 base at V and 2 bases at J, with 7 bases between. The V gene's germline CDR1 is SGHVT and CDR2 SQSDAQ. The CDR3 spans 14 residues. This CDR3 is CASSLGSVTDTQYF. The CDR3 coding sequence is TGTGCCAGCAGCTTAGGATCGGTCACAGATACGCAGTATTTT. Full variable domain (missing parts from reference TRBV7-4 and TRBJ2-3): GAGVSQSPRYKVAKRGRDVALRCDSISGHVTLYWYRQTLGQGSEVLTYSQSDAQRDKSGRPSGRFSAERPERSVSTLKIQRTEQGDSAVYLCASSLGSVTDTQYFGPGTRLTVL.

A few counts support this clone. V and J are TRBV25-1 and TRBJ1-1; the D is unclear. The germline V and J ends were trimmed by 5 bases and 3 bases, with 4 bases remaining between them. Germline lookup yields CDR1 MGHDK and CDR2 SYGVNS. The CDR3 extends over 11 amino acids. The DNA of the CDR3 is TGTGCCAGCAGTTCTTACACTGAAGCTTTCTTT. Encoded protein: CASSSYTEAFF.

V usage is TRBV4-2 and J usage is TRBJ2-1; perhaps TRBD1 as D (5 bases). Trimming cost V 4 bases and J 9 bases, with 25 bases left between them. CDR3 length: 17 amino acids. CDR1 is LGHNA, CDR2 YNFKEQ, per germline. CDR3 amino acids: CASSLDTGPYGGGEQFF. CDR3 coding DNA: TGTGCCAGCAGCCTGGATACAGGCCCGTACGGCGGCGGTGAGCAGTTCTTC.

This chain connects TRBV19 to TRBJ1-1; TRBD1 agrees at 7 bases. The germline V gene encodes CDR1 LNHDA and CDR2 SQIVND (reference sequence). The CDR3 is made up of 16 amino acids. The V gene end was trimmed by 3 bases and the J gene end by 7 bases; junction bases not matched to a gene: 14. In nucleotides, the CDR3 is TGTGCCAGTAGTATTGGTTGGACGAGGGGGCGGGGTGAAGCTTTCTTT. It encodes CASSIGWTRGRGEAFF.

The rearrangement links TRBV7-9 to TRBJ1-6; 9 nucleotides align to TRBD1. The V gene end was trimmed by 5 bases and the J gene end by 0 bases; junction bases not matched to a gene: 8. Germline values: CDR1 SEHNR, CDR2 FQNEAQ (reference sequence). The CDR3 consists of 18 residues. For the CDR3, the DNA is TGTGCCAGCAGCCGGGGACAGGGTCTTACCTCCTATAATTCACCCCTCCACTTT. Translating it yields CASSRGQGLTSYNSPLHF.